The clone carrying this TCR beta chain was seen repeatedly, ten times or more. What it binds is unknown. The data were obtained in a study of T cells in Graves' hyperthyroidism and ophthalmopathy. Regarding the study as a whole: Ophthalmopathy was separated from stable hyperthyroidism by a 13 V-J model.

Subjects aged 18 to 65 presented with newly diagnosed hyperthyroidism of less than 2 months' duration. The study collected blood at first hyperthyroidism diagnosis, before any ophthalmopathy symptoms arose. The CDR3 contains 16 residues. J gave up 2 bases and V 5 bases, and 7 bases lay outside the gene matches. RNA transcripts yielded amplified TCR beta CDR3 regions. HTBI primers were employed in a first-round RT-PCR of the TCR CDR3. TCRdb recomputed calls from the multiplex PCR reads with MiXCR, one row per CDR3 protein. Here the sample spans 270,000 or so distinct CDR3 sequences, 25% being singletons.

Source material: blood. The sequence came from a man in his forties or fifties with Graves' hyperthyroidism that later progressed to Graves' ophthalmopathy. The chain recombines TRBV12-3 or TRBV12-4 with TRBJ1-5; 9 bases fit TRBD1. The CDR3 here is CASSLIRTGGNQPQHF. The CDR3, as DNA: TGTGCCAGCAGTCTAATACGGACAGGGGGCAATCAGCCCCAGCATTTT.